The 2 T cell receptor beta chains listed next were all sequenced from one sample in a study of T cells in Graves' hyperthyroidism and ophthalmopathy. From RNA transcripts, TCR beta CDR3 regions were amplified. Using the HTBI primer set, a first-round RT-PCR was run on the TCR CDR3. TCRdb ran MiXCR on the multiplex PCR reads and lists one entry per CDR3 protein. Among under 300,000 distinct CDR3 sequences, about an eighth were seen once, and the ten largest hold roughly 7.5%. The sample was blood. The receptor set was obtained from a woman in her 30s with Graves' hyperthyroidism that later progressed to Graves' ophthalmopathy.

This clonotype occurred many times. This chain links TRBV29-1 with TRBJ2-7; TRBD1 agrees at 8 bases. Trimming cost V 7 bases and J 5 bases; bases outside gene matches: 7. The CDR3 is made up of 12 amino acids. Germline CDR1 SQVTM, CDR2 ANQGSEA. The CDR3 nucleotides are TGCAGCGCCCTCGGACAGGGTAACGAGCAGTACTTC. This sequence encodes CSALGQGNEQYF.

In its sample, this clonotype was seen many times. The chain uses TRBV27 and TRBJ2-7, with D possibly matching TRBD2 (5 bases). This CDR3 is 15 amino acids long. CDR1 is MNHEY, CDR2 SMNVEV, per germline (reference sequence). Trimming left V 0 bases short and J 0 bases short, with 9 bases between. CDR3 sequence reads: CASSLSPGNSYEQYF. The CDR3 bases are TGTGCCAGCAGTTTATCCCCCGGGAACTCCTACGAGCAGTACTTC.